The 8 T cell receptor beta chains in this list originate from one sample, sequenced in a study of T cells after yellow fever vaccination. TCRdb re-analysed the 5' RACE reads in MiXCR, keeping a single row per CDR3 protein. The table has about 510,000 distinct CDR3 sequences, 21% seen once. The sequencing used PBMCs, collected around 3 weeks after the first yellow fever vaccination. These receptors were obtained from a man in his late teens or twenties who received the YFV17D yellow fever vaccine.

This clonotype was detected only a few times. The chain combines TRBV18 with TRBJ2-3; 7 nucleotides align to TRBD2. The CDR3 is 13 amino acids. Germline CDR1 and CDR2: KGHSH and LQKENI. Trimming took 6 bases from V and 2 from J; bases not matched to a gene: 2. The CDR3 DNA reads TGTGCCAGCTCGGGACTACCCACAGATACGCAGTATTTT. Translation: CASSGLPTDTQYF. The whole variable domain, filled in from reference TRBV18 and TRBJ2-3, reads NAGVMQNPRHLVRRRGQEARLRCSPMKGHSHVYWYRQLPEEGLKFMVYLQKENIIDESGMPKERFSAEFPKEGPSILRIQQVVRGDSAAYFCASSGLPTDTQYFGPGTRLTVL.

This clonotype was seen only a few times. The chain employs TRBV28 and TRBJ2-5; 9 bases are shared with TRBD1. Germline V lookup: CDR1 MDHEN, CDR2 SYDVKM. J gave up 5 bases and V 2 bases, and 9 bases lay outside the gene matches. CDR3 length: 16 amino acids. The DNA of the CDR3 is TGTGCCAGCAGTTTACCCGGGACAGGGATTCAGGAGACCCAGTACTTC. This sequence encodes CASSLPGTGIQETQYF. Combining the CDR3 with reference TRBV28 and TRBJ2-5 gives the whole variable domain DVKVTQSSRYLVKRTGEKVFLECVQDMDHENMFWYRQDPGLGLRLIYFSYDVKMKEKGDIPEGYSVSREKKERFSLILESASTNQTSMYLCASSLPGTGIQETQYFGPGTRLLVL.

CDR3 sequence reads: CASSTSGGQNTGELFF. The CDR3 DNA sequence: TGTGCCAGCTCAACAAGCGGGGGCCAGAACACCGGGGAGCTGTTTTTT. V is TRBV18 and J is TRBJ2-2; 8 positions agree with TRBD2. Germline CDR1 KGHSH, CDR2 LQKENI. This CDR3 spans 16 amino acids. V lost 5 bases to trimming and J lost 1 base; unmatched junction nucleotides: 6.

The chain uses TRBV4-1 and TRBJ2-6; D gene uncertain. The germline V and J ends were trimmed by 1 base and 7 bases, with 14 bases remaining between them. The CDR3 is made up of 16 amino acids. Germline V CDR1 and CDR2: MGHRA, YSYEKL. CDR3 sequence (DNA): TGCGCCAGCAGCCAAGGGATCGGGTTTGAAGCCAACGTCCTGACTTTC. This codes for CASSQGIGFEANVLTF.

This clonotype was seen a few times. V and J are TRBV5-8 and TRBJ2-4; tentative D call: TRBD2 (6 bases). The germline V gene has CDR1 SGHTS and CDR2 YDEGEE. The CDR3 runs to 15 residues. V dropped 4 bases and J dropped 5 bases, with 16 bases sitting between them. The CDR3 is CASSLSGGDQNIQYF. CDR3 coding DNA: TGTGCCAGCAGCCTTTCCGGGGGAGATCAAAACATTCAGTACTTC.

The CDR3 is CASSLVGGEYGYTF. DNA for the CDR3: TGTGCCAGCAGCTTAGTGGGCGGCGAATATGGCTACACCTTC. The chain couples TRBV7-9 to TRBJ1-2, with D hard to call. Trimming took off 1 base at V and 5 bases at J, with 11 bases between the two ends. This CDR3 contains 14 residues. Germline V gene sequence: CDR1 SEHNR, CDR2 FQNEAQ (reference sequence).

At least ten counts were recorded for this clonotype. The chain is built from TRBV2 and TRBJ2-7; 7 nucleotides align to TRBD1. Germline lookup yields CDR1 SNHLY and CDR2 FYNNEI. This CDR3 contains 13 residues. J was trimmed by 7 bases and V by 4 bases; bases with no gene match: 7. The CDR3 bases are TGTGCCAGCAGTGGAGTCTGGGACAGTGAGCAGTACGTC. Translation: CASSGVWDSEQYV.

This chain links TRBV6-2 or TRBV6-3 with TRBJ1-1, with D maybe TRBD1 (5 bases). The CDR3 has 16 amino acids. V lost 0 bases, J lost 3 bases, and 14 bases lay in between. From germline, CDR1 is MNHEY and CDR2 SVGEGT. The CDR3 bases are TGTGCCAGCAGTTACTCGATGGGGGTGATAGACACTGAAGCTTTCTTT. Amino acids: CASSYSMGVIDTEAFF.